The 26 T cell receptor beta chains listed next were all sequenced from one sample in a study of T cell responses to AZD1222 COVID-19 vaccine. Clones were read by immunoSEQ multiplex PCR, and TCRdb kept only the in-frame ones, dropping some. The table records 150,000 to 160,000 clones, roughly 90% of them present only once. Specimen: peripheral blood, collected on day 0 of AZD1222 vaccination. The receptors here all came from an adult in good health.

The chain couples TRBV27 to TRBJ1-1; possibly TRBD1 for D (6 bases). CDR1 and CDR2 (germline): MNHEY, SMNVEV (reference sequence). The CDR3 length is 13 residues. V lost 3 bases and J 6 bases, leaving 11 bases between the germline ends. The DNA of the CDR3 is TGTGCCAGCAGTTTCACGGGGGGCCCTGAAGCTTTCTTT. This codes for CASSFTGGPEAFF.

The J gene is TRBJ1-1, the V gene TRBV20-1; no clear D. This CDR3 contains 11 residues. Trimming stripped 1 base from V and 10 bases from J, with 10 bases between. Germline V gives CDR1 DFQATT, CDR2 SNEGSKA (reference sequence). CDR3 sequence: CSARASLGAFF. The CDR3 coding sequence is TGCAGTGCTAGAGCCTCGTTAGGAGCTTTCTTT.

The J gene is TRBJ1-2, the V gene TRBV14, with 8 bases fitting TRBD1. This CDR3 has 15 amino acids. CDR1 is SGHDN, CDR2 FVKESK, per germline. J lost 4 bases, V lost 4 bases, and 8 bases had no gene match. The CDR3 is CASSPGTGLTYGYTF. The CDR3 DNA is TGTGCCAGCAGCCCCGGGACAGGTCTAACCTATGGCTACACCTTC.

This chain links TRBV24-1 with TRBJ1-2; possibly TRBD1 for D (6 bases). V was pared by 3 bases and J by 11 bases, with 15 bases between. Germline V CDR1 and CDR2: KGHDR, SFDVKD. The CDR3 is 13 amino acids. Written as DNA, the CDR3 is TGTGCCACCAGTGATCTGACAGGAATGGGTTACACCTTC. Amino acid sequence: CATSDLTGMGYTF.

The chain combines TRBV10-1 with TRBJ2-7; 8 bases match TRBD1. This CDR3 is 14 amino acids long. The germline V gene encodes CDR1 WNHNN and CDR2 SYGVQD (reference sequence). After removal of 5 bases from V and 6 bases from J, the junction contained 9 bases not matched to a gene. Here the CDR3 reads CASSSGQGVSEQYF. The CDR3 region has the DNA TGCGCCAGCAGTTCAGGACAGGGCGTCTCCGAGCAGTACTTC.

The chain carries TRBV24-1 and TRBJ1-1, with D uncertain. Trimming pared 4 bases from V and 1 base from J, leaving 39 bases between. CDR3 length: 24 amino acids. Germline V gene sequence: CDR1 KGHDR, CDR2 SFDVKD. CDR3 nucleotides: TGTGCCACCAGTGACCCTTCTAGGAGCCTCCCTCATCCATCCAACGTCTGGCGGAACACTGAAGCTTTCTTT. Its translation: CATSDPSRSLPHPSNVWRNTEAFF.

The J gene is TRBJ1-2, the V gene TRBV4-1, with 7 positions matching TRBD1. There are 12 residues in the CDR3. V gave up 10 bases and J gave up 3 bases; unmatched junction bases: 5. Germline V lookup: CDR1 MGHRA, CDR2 YSYEKL. The CDR3 bases are TGCGCCACTAGAGACAGGGACTATGGCTACACCTTC. This sequence encodes CATRDRDYGYTF.

This chain uses TRBV7-9 with TRBJ1-2, with D perhaps matching TRBD1 (6 bases). This CDR3 comprises 15 residues. Trimming cost V 5 bases and J 2 bases, with 15 bases left between them. Per germline, CDR1 SEHNR and CDR2 FQNEAQ (reference sequence). The CDR3 DNA follows: TGTGCCAGCAGCACAGGGACTTTGATCAACTATGGCTACACCTTC. The encoded protein is CASSTGTLINYGYTF. Full variable domain (rest looked up from reference TRBV7-9 and TRBJ1-2): DTGVSQNPRHKITKRGQNVTFRCDPISEHNRLYWYRQTLGQGPEFLTYFQNEAQLEKSRLLSDRFSAERPKGSFSTLEIQRTEQGDSAMYLCASSTGTLINYGYTFGSGTRLTVV.

The chain employs TRBV30 and TRBJ1-3; D is undetermined. The ends were cut back, 0 bases at V and 3 bases at J, with 6 bases in the middle. The germline V gene encodes CDR1 GTSNPN and CDR2 SVGIG (reference sequence). The CDR3 has 13 residues. CDR3 region: CAWSVFYGNTIYF. The CDR3, as DNA: TGTGCCTGGAGTGTCTTCTATGGAAACACCATATATTTT.

The rearrangement joins TRBV7-8 to TRBJ1-1, with D uncertain. Germline V CDR1 and CDR2: SGHVS, FQNEAQ. Trimming stripped 5 bases from V and 2 bases from J, with 12 bases between. This CDR3 region has 14 residues. Here the CDR3 reads CASSPSIVNTEAFF. In nucleotides, the CDR3 is TGTGCCAGCAGCCCTTCGATAGTTAACACTGAAGCTTTCTTT.

The chain is built from TRBV20-1 and TRBJ1-2; D may be TRBD1 (5 bases). Trimming took 1 base from V and 8 from J, leaving 8 bases between them. The CDR3 is made up of 11 amino acids. Germline V lookup: CDR1 DFQATT, CDR2 SNEGSKA (reference sequence). DNA for the CDR3: TGCAGTGCTAGAGCGGGGGAGGGCTACACCTTC. Protein: CSARAGEGYTF.

The rearrangement joins TRBV19 to TRBJ2-1, with TRBD2 identical over 12 bases. The CDR3 runs 14 residues. The V gene's germline CDR1 is LNHDA and CDR2 SQIVND (reference sequence). The J segment lost 8 bases and the V segment lost 7 bases, leaving 6 bases of the junction unmatched. The CDR3 coding sequence is TGTGCCAGTAAGCAGGCTAGCGGGGGGGATGAGCAGTTCTTC. It yields the protein CASKQASGGDEQFF.

In its sample, this clone was seen once. The rearrangement uses TRBV5-8 and TRBJ2-5, with D unclear. There are 16 residues in the CDR3. From germline, CDR1 is SGHTS and CDR2 YDEGEE. V was shortened by 9 bases and J by 1 base, with 22 bases between the two germline ends. This CDR3 reads CATKPWNSRVQETQYF. CDR3 nucleotide sequence: TGTGCCACCAAACCCTGGAACAGTCGGGTCCAAGAGACCCAGTACTTC.

For the CDR3, the DNA is TGCGCCAGCAGTGATATGGGTACAGAAATTAATGAAAAACTGTTTTTT. This codes for CASSDMGTEINEKLFF. This sequence joins TRBV10-2 and TRBJ1-4, with D unclear. The CDR3 loop spans 16 amino acids. Per the germline V gene, CDR1 is WSHSY and CDR2 is SAAADI. V lost 3 bases and J 4 bases, leaving 15 bases between the germline ends.

The V and J genes are TRBV7-3 and TRBJ1-1; no definite D call. The CDR3 runs to 15 residues. V was cut by 1 base and J by 7 bases, with 16 bases left in between. Looked up from germline, CDR1 is SGHTA and CDR2 is FQGTGA. The CDR3 nucleotides are TGTGCCAGCAGCTTAATGGCATCCCTAGAGTATGAAGCTTTCTTT. Its protein is CASSLMASLEYEAFF.

The V gene is TRBV9, the J gene TRBJ1-3, with 7 bases fitting TRBD1. CDR1 is SGDLS and CDR2 is YYNGEE in the germline V gene. V lost 6 bases and J lost 3; bases outside the gene matches: 9. The CDR3 sequence is 15 residues long. Here the CDR3 DNA reads TGTGCCAGCACACGACAGGGTATAGGTGGAAACACCATATATTTT. Its translation: CASTRQGIGGNTIYF.

The CDR3: CASSLTGVSRTEAFF. The DNA of the CDR3 is TGTGCCAGCAGTTTGACAGGGGTTTCCCGCACTGAAGCTTTCTTT. V and J are TRBV2 and TRBJ1-1; 8 bases align to TRBD1. The CDR3 has 15 residues. After removal of 5 bases from V and 4 bases from J, the junction contained 9 bases not matched to a gene. Germline V gives CDR1 SNHLY, CDR2 FYNNEI. The variable domain in full, completed from reference TRBV2 and TRBJ1-1, reads EPEVTQTPSHQVTQMGQEVILRCVPISNHLYFYWYRQILGQKVEFLVSFYNNEISEKSEIFDDQFSVERPDGSNFTLKIRSTKLEDSAMYFCASSLTGVSRTEAFFGQGTRLTVV.

Only one count was recorded for this clone. The V and J genes are TRBV5-1 and TRBJ2-7, with D perhaps TRBD1 (5 bases). Trimming removed 7 bases at V and 4 bases at J, with 21 bases between. The germline gives CDR1 SGHRS, CDR2 YFSETQ. The CDR3 sequence is 15 residues long. CDR3 region: CASSPSVGQGYEQYF. In DNA form, the CDR3 reads TGCGCCAGCTCTCCATCAGTAGGACAAGGTTACGAGCAGTACTTC.

This clone was observed a single time. This chain uses TRBV6-2 or TRBV6-3 with TRBJ1-2, with no clear D. Looked up from germline, CDR1 is MNHEY and CDR2 is SVGEGT. Trimming left V 2 bases short and J 4 bases short, with 11 bases between. There are 14 residues in the CDR3. CDR3 region: CASSYSASLYGYTF. Written as DNA, the CDR3 is TGTGCCAGCAGTTACAGTGCCTCCCTCTATGGCTACACCTTC.

This clone came up once. The chain employs TRBV10-1 and TRBJ2-7; the D call may be TRBD1 or TRBD2 (5 bases each). Germline lookup yields CDR1 WNHNN and CDR2 SYGVQD (reference sequence). The V end lost 0 bases, the J end lost 0 bases, and 9 bases lay between the germline ends. The CDR3 has 15 amino acids. CDR3 residues: CASSESGAYSYEQYF. The CDR3 DNA sequence: TGCGCCAGCAGTGAGTCCGGGGCCTACTCCTACGAGCAGTACTTC.

The sample holds one count of this clone. The chain joins TRBV19 to TRBJ2-1; 11 nucleotides match TRBD2. J gave up 8 bases and V 5 bases, and 8 bases lay outside the gene matches. This CDR3 is built from 15 residues. The germline V gene encodes CDR1 LNHDA and CDR2 SQIVND (reference sequence). The CDR3 loop reads CASSDTSGRGYEQFF. The CDR3 DNA is TGTGCCAGTAGTGACACTAGCGGGAGAGGCTATGAGCAGTTCTTC.

The count of this clone is one. The rearrangement joins TRBV9 to TRBJ2-3; D uncertain. The CDR3 sequence is 13 residues long. Trimming removed 0 bases at V and 3 bases at J, with 5 bases between. Germline CDR1 SGDLS, CDR2 YYNGEE. This CDR3 is CASSVVDTDTQYF. The CDR3 bases are TGTGCCAGCAGCGTAGTAGATACAGATACGCAGTATTTT. Full variable domain (rest looked up from reference TRBV9 and TRBJ2-3): DSGVTQTPKHLITATGQRVTLRCSPRSGDLSVYWYQQSLDQGLQFLIQYYNGEERAKGNILERFSAQQFPDLHSELNLSSLELGDSALYFCASSVVDTDTQYFGPGTRLTVL.

This rearrangement joins TRBV6-2 or TRBV6-3 to TRBJ1-1; 7 positions agree with TRBD1. This CDR3 has 19 residues. The V segment lost 0 bases and the J segment 0 bases; nucleotides outside the gene matches: 13. Germline V CDR1 and CDR2: MNHEY, SVGEGT. The CDR3, as DNA: TGTGCCAGCAGTTACTCCCTCCGCCCGGGACAGCGCATGAACACTGAAGCTTTCTTT. Encoded protein: CASSYSLRPGQRMNTEAFF.

The chain couples TRBV19 to TRBJ1-5; possible D gene TRBD1, 5 bases. The CDR3 has 15 residues. V lost 7 bases to trimming and J lost 3 bases, with 16 bases between them. Germline CDR1 and CDR2: LNHDA and SQIVND (reference sequence). Here the CDR3 DNA reads TGTGCCAGTAACCTCGGGGCCGGGGTCAATCAGCCCCAGCATTTT. It encodes CASNLGAGVNQPQHF.

The J gene is TRBJ1-2, the V gene TRBV9; TRBD1 matches 11 bases. The V gene end was trimmed by 3 bases and the J gene end by 7 bases; junction bases not matched to a gene: 8. The CDR3 is made up of 15 amino acids. Germline V lookup: CDR1 SGDLS, CDR2 YYNGEE. CDR3 coding DNA: TGTGCCAGCAGCGCCTGGACAGGGGGCGCGGGTGGCTACACCTTC. This codes for CASSAWTGGAGGYTF.

The rearrangement links TRBV7-2 to TRBJ1-6, with a weak D call TRBD1 (6 bases). Germline lookup yields CDR1 SGHTA and CDR2 FQGNSA. CDR3 length: 14 amino acids. V shed 7 bases and J shed 7 bases, with 14 bases lying between them. As DNA, the CDR3 is TGTGCCAGCATACAAACAGGGCTCAATTCACCCCTCCACTTT. Translating gives CASIQTGLNSPLHF.